Shown below are 23 T cell receptor beta chains from a single sample sequenced in a study of blood T cell repertoires in COVID-19. The table came from immunoSEQ multiplex PCR; TCRdb's copy has only in-frame clones and leaves some out. The sample gives about 86,000 clones, 75% to 90% of which show up once; more than 25% is in the top ten. Sequenced material: peripheral blood. Receptor source: a woman older than 75 with active or convalescent COVID-19.

This chain joins TRBV6-5 and TRBJ2-3; 11 bases map to TRBD2. The CDR3 sequence is 15 residues long. Trimming at V came to 6 bases and at J to 4 bases, leaving 6 bases not matched to a gene. The germline V gene encodes CDR1 MNHEY and CDR2 SVGAGI. CDR3 bases: TGTGCCAGCAGACCACTAGCGGGGGTCGCAGATACGCAGTATTTT. It encodes CASRPLAGVADTQYF.

This rearrangement joins TRBV4-3 to TRBJ1-1, with D possibly being TRBD1 (5 bases). The V and J ends lost 0 bases and 0 bases respectively, with 11 bases between them. CDR3 length: 16 residues. Germline CDR1 reads LGHNA; CDR2 reads YSLEER. The CDR3 region has the DNA TGCGCCAGCAGCCAAGATCCCACAGGCGTGAACACTGAAGCTTTCTTT. Protein: CASSQDPTGVNTEAFF.

The chain couples TRBV19 to TRBJ1-1; 7 bases align to TRBD1. Germline CDR1 and CDR2: LNHDA and SQIVND (reference sequence). This CDR3 spans 17 amino acids. After removal of 3 bases from V and 3 bases from J, the junction contained 13 bases not matched to a gene. CDR3 in DNA: TGTGCCAGTAGTATCCCTCCCCGACAGGGAAGTTACACTGAAGCTTTCTTT. Protein: CASSIPPRQGSYTEAFF.

V is TRBV30 and J is TRBJ2-2; D gene uncertain. Germline assignment: CDR1 GTSNPN and CDR2 SVGIG (reference sequence). V lost 3 bases and J lost 2, with 4 bases in between. This CDR3 is 12 amino acids long. CDR3 region: CAWRSNTGELFF. The CDR3 DNA is TGTGCCTGGAGATCTAACACCGGGGAGCTGTTTTTT.

The chain links TRBV11-2 to TRBJ2-1, with D possibly TRBD2 on 6 matching bases. Trimming stripped 6 bases from V and 0 bases from J, with 12 bases between. CDR1 is SGHAT and CDR2 is FQNNGV in the germline V gene. This CDR3 has 15 residues. CDR3 bases: TGTGCCAGCAGTGGGGACTGGAGCTCCTACAATGAGCAGTTCTTC. As protein: CASSGDWSSYNEQFF.

CDR3 sequence (DNA): TGTGCCATCAGTGAAACGACTAGCGGGGGGGCGACAGATACGCAGTATTTT. It is translated as CAISETTSGGATDTQYF. This chain uses TRBV10-3 with TRBJ2-3; 14 bases fit TRBD2. The V and J ends lost 3 bases and 3 bases, in that order; junction bases with no gene match: 5. The CDR3 totals 17 residues. Germline V gene sequence: CDR1 ENHRY, CDR2 SYGVKD.

The genes are TRBV6-5 and TRBJ2-7; 12 bases fit TRBD1. The CDR3 runs to 13 residues. In germline, CDR1 is MNHEY, CDR2 SVGAGI. The trim removed 8 bases at V and 4 bases at J, leaving 3 bases unmatched. Written as DNA, the CDR3 is TGTGCCAGCTGGGGACAGGGGGCTTACGAGCAGTACTTC. Its translation is CASWGQGAYEQYF.

This clone has ten or more counts. This rearrangement joins TRBV5-1 to TRBJ1-2; possibly TRBD1 for D (6 bases). The CDR3 runs to 13 residues. The V end lost 3 bases, the J end lost 8 bases, and 14 bases lay between the germline ends. Germline assignment: CDR1 SGHRS and CDR2 YFSETQ. CDR3 sequence (DNA): TGCGCCAGCAGCTGGGAACAGGGCTCGGGCTACACCTTC. Protein: CASSWEQGSGYTF.

CDR3 loop: CASRKRGLGEEDYEQYF. The CDR3 nucleotides are TGCGCCAGCAGAAAAAGGGGGTTAGGCGAAGAGGACTACGAGCAGTACTTC. The rearrangement links TRBV4-1 to TRBJ2-7; possible D gene TRBD1, 6 bases. CDR1 is MGHRA and CDR2 is YSYEKL in the germline V gene. With 6 bases removed from V and 3 bases from J, the gap between germline ends came to 24 bases. This CDR3 region has 17 residues.

As for this clone: A junction boundary mismatches the germline segment, possibly from a read error. The V gene is TRBV7-9, the J gene TRBJ2-1; D is possibly TRBD2 (7 bases). The germline V gene encodes CDR1 SEHNR and CDR2 FQNEAQ (reference sequence). The CDR3 loop spans 15 amino acids. This chain's CDR3 is CASSLRGGSHNEQFF. The CDR3 DNA reads as TGTGCCAGCAGCTTAAGGGGGGGCTCCCACAATGAGCAGTTCTTC.

The genes are TRBV24-1 and TRBJ2-2; D might be TRBD1 (5 bases). Trimming cost V 3 bases and J 3 bases, with 10 bases left between them. The CDR3 has 15 residues. Germline-derived CDR1 and CDR2 are KGHDR and SFDVKD. DNA of the CDR3: TGTGCCACCAGTGATCGCTCCAGGGACACCGGGGAGCTGTTTTTT. As protein: CATSDRSRDTGELFF.

The chain recombines TRBV5-4 with TRBJ1-1; weak D call: TRBD1 (5 bases). The CDR3 extends over 15 amino acids. Trimming shortened V by 1 base and J by 4 bases, and 14 bases separated the two germline ends. Per the germline V gene, CDR1 is SGHNT and CDR2 is YYREEE (reference sequence). The CDR3 sequence is CASSLNDRVGTEAFF. DNA for the CDR3: TGTGCCAGCAGCTTGAACGACAGAGTCGGCACTGAAGCTTTCTTT.

The CDR3 sequence: CASSPRGSGNYEQYF. CDR3 DNA sequence: TGTGCCAGCAGTCCCAGGGGTAGCGGGAACTACGAGCAGTACTTC. The chain employs TRBV28 and TRBJ2-7; 8 bases fit TRBD2. The V and J ends lost 5 bases and 3 bases, in that order; junction bases with no gene match: 9. CDR1 is MDHEN and CDR2 is SYDVKM in the germline V gene. This CDR3 region has 15 residues. The whole variable domain, remainder taken from reference TRBV28 and TRBJ2-7, is DVKVTQSSRYLVKRTGEKVFLECVQDMDHENMFWYRQDPGLGLRLIYFSYDVKMKEKGDIPEGYSVSREKKERFSLILESASTNQTSMYLCASSPRGSGNYEQYFGPGTRLTVT.

The chain joins TRBV7-3 to TRBJ2-1; maybe TRBD2 (6 bases). Germline CDR1 and CDR2: SGHTA and FQGTGA. The V end lost 0 bases, the J end lost 5 bases, and 11 bases lay between the germline ends. This CDR3 has 15 amino acids. CDR3 region: CASSLTPGENNEQFF. As DNA, the CDR3 is TGTGCCAGCAGCTTAACTCCGGGGGAGAACAATGAGCAGTTCTTC. Full variable domain (remainder filled in from reference TRBV7-3 and TRBJ2-1): GAGVSQTPSNKVTEKGKYVELRCDPISGHTALYWYRQSLGQGPEFLIYFQGTGAADDSGLPNDRFFAVRPEGSVSTLKIQRTERGDSAVYLCASSLTPGENNEQFFGPGTRLTVL.

The chain uses TRBV28 and TRBJ1-2; D gene unclear. The CDR3 runs to 13 residues. The V gene lost 11 bases and the J gene lost 0 bases, with 13 bases spanning the gap. Germline V gene lookup returns CDR1 MDHEN and CDR2 SYDVKM. The CDR3 DNA reads TGTGCCCTCCGATCCTTAGCTAACTATGGCTACACCTTC. It encodes CALRSLANYGYTF.

The CDR3 coding sequence is TGTGCCAGCAGTGAACTCGGGTCCCATCAGCCCCAGCATTTT. Translating it yields CASSELGSHQPQHF. The rearrangement links TRBV6-1 to TRBJ1-5; no clear D gene. V dropped 2 bases and J dropped 5 bases, with 10 bases sitting between them. Germline V CDR1 and CDR2: MNHNS, SASEGT. There are 14 residues in the CDR3.

The table lists this clone with a few counts. CDR3 in DNA: TGTGCCAGCAGTTTATCTACCCTCGGCGCCGGGACAGGGGGCGCCGGGGAGCTGTTTTTT. This sequence encodes CASSLSTLGAGTGGAGELFF. The gene calls are TRBV28 and TRBJ2-2; 12 nucleotides match TRBD1. After removal of 1 base from V and 6 bases from J, the junction contained 15 bases not matched to a gene. The CDR3 totals 20 residues. The germline gives CDR1 MDHEN, CDR2 SYDVKM.

V and J are TRBV28 and TRBJ2-1; 9 nucleotides match TRBD1. The CDR3 sequence is 14 residues long. Trimming at V came to 6 bases and at J to 1 base, leaving 1 base not matched to a gene. Germline loops: CDR1 MDHEN, CDR2 SYDVKM. The CDR3 sequence: CASRGQGSYNEQFF. The CDR3 nucleotides are TGTGCCAGCAGGGGACAGGGTTCCTACAATGAGCAGTTCTTC.

The chain employs TRBV7-8 and TRBJ1-2, with TRBD1 identical over 8 bases. Trimming took 5 bases from V and 8 from J; bases not matched to a gene: 10. CDR1 and CDR2 from the germline V gene are SGHVS and FQNEAQ. This CDR3 has 14 amino acids. The CDR3 region has the DNA TGTGCCAGCAGCCCGGGACAGGTCGGAAGCGGCTACACCTTC. Translation: CASSPGQVGSGYTF.

The gene calls are TRBV24-1 and TRBJ2-1; D might be TRBD2 (6 bases). This CDR3 spans 14 amino acids. Germline lookup yields CDR1 KGHDR and CDR2 SFDVKD. The CDR3 sequence is CASQGSGVYNEQFF. DNA of the CDR3: TGTGCTAGCCAGGGTAGCGGAGTCTACAATGAGCAGTTCTTC.

This clone appeared a few times. J is TRBJ1-6 and V is TRBV9; no firm D call. Trimming left V 2 bases short and J 8 bases short, with 8 bases between. This CDR3 has 13 residues. The germline CDR1 and CDR2 sequences are SGDLS and YYNGEE. The CDR3 loop reads CASSVRGDSPLHF. The CDR3 region has the DNA TGTGCCAGCAGCGTGCGCGGGGATTCACCCCTCCACTTT.

The chain is built from TRBV18 and TRBJ2-4; TRBD1 aligns across 9 bases. Germline lookup yields CDR1 KGHSH and CDR2 LQKENI. V lost 8 bases to trimming and J lost 10 bases; unmatched junction nucleotides: 12. The CDR3 totals 14 residues. The DNA for the CDR3 is TGTGCCAGCACGAGGACAGGGGAAAAGAGTATTCAGTACTTC. Translating it yields CASTRTGEKSIQYF.

The chain uses TRBV6-2 or TRBV6-3 and TRBJ2-2; TRBD1 agrees at 8 bases. Germline assignment: CDR1 MNHEY and CDR2 SVGEGT. The CDR3 is 14 amino acids. V dropped 5 bases and J dropped 3; count of bases not matched to a gene: 2. The CDR3 protein is CASSRTGHTGELFF. The CDR3 DNA sequence: TGTGCCAGCAGTCGGACAGGGCACACCGGGGAGCTGTTTTTT.